This T cell receptor (beta chain) was recovered during a study of long-term antiretroviral therapy in people with HIV. Study-level findings and limits: In the period from about 2004 to 2017, blood was collected, possibly under older ART regimens. On ART adherence, viral resistance or therapy changes, no data were available.

A v3.0 immunoSEQ assay was performed at survey level. Assay: immunoSEQ multiplex PCR; the TCRdb copy retains only in-frame clones and omits some. The sample lists 20,000 to 30,000 clones, approximately 80% occurring once. The CDR3 has 14 residues. Per the germline V gene, CDR1 is MNHNS and CDR2 is SASEGT. V shed 6 bases and J 10 bases; nucleotides not matched to a gene: 8. Comment on this clone: The target antigen is unknown.

Participants who had HIV were, without exception, treated in the United States. This sequence originates from a woman aged 30 to 39 with HIV. The V call is TRBV6-1, the J call TRBJ1-6; 8 positions match TRBD1. The sample was unsorted PBMCs, taken 1.1 years before starting antiretroviral therapy. The CDR3 region has the DNA TGTGCCAGCAGCAAGGACAGGGATAGATCACCCCTCCACTTT. It encodes CASSKDRDRSPLHF.